This T cell receptor (beta chain) was identified during a study of vaccination and CD4 T cells after COVID-19. Study background: Overlapping SARS-CoV-2, HCoV-NL63, HCoV-OC43 and HCoV-229E spike peptides stimulated the cells. The study's findings and limits: The study found that a median about 88% of reactive clones in convalescent patients appeared only post-vaccination.

This CDR3 has 13 residues. V shed 3 bases, J shed 7 bases, and the junction held 2 bases outside the gene matches. Germline CDR1 is SGHTA and CDR2 is FQGNSA. The assay that was used to sequence DNA from cultured CD4+ T cells was the Oncomine TCR Beta short-read assay. Someone extracted genomic DNA from cultured CD4+ T cells. TCRdb ran MiXCR on the PCR reads and lists one entry per CDR3 protein. The sample holds under 11,000 distinct CDR3 sequences; more than 25% are singletons and the top ten take roughly 21%. Noted treatment: approximately nine-day PBMC culture with coronavirus spike peptide pools or control peptides (ViraFEST assay). Researchers collected the unexposed donor's CD4+ T cells before the COVID-19 pandemic (2011-2018). TCR sequencing followed the expansion of antigen-specific T cells with peptide pools in ViraFEST. About this clonotype: The antigen is undetermined.

The chain is built from TRBV7-2 and TRBJ2-2; 7 nucleotides line up with TRBD1. This sequence originates from a human donor in good health. The source material was CD4+ T cells from blood, cultured in vitro. CDR3 amino acids: CASSFNRGGELFF. DNA for the CDR3: TGTGCCAGCAGCTTCAACAGGGGCGGGGAGCTGTTTTTT.